Listed here are 18 T cell receptor beta chains from one sample, sequenced in a study of graft-versus-host responses after intestinal transplantation. Their antigens are not known. Assay used: immunoSEQ multiplex PCR; TCRdb lists only in-frame clones, some missing. This repertoire shows tens of thousands of clones, about 90% found once; its top ten account for around 0.11%. The specimen was unstimulated CD4+ T cells sorted from spleen or lymph node cells, collected before intestinal transplant. The receptors were gathered from a human donor who received an intestinal transplant.

CDR3 protein: CASSPSGLLTEGYGYTF. The CDR3 region has the DNA TGTGCCAGCTCACCATCTGGACTCCTAACTGAAGGCTATGGCTACACCTTC. V gene TRBV18 combines with J gene TRBJ1-2; D unclear. This CDR3 has 17 amino acids. V lost 2 bases and J 4 bases, leaving 20 bases between the germline ends. CDR1 is KGHSH and CDR2 is LQKENI in the germline V gene.

The V gene is TRBV10-3, the J gene TRBJ1-4; weak D call: TRBD1 (5 bases). The CDR3 runs to 15 residues. Trimming pared 3 bases from V and 7 bases from J, leaving 15 bases between. CDR1 is ENHRY and CDR2 is SYGVKD in the germline V gene. The CDR3 region is CAISDHMEGREKLFF. In DNA form, the CDR3 reads TGTGCCATCAGTGACCACATGGAGGGGCGTGAAAAACTGTTTTTT.

V and J are TRBV5-6 and TRBJ1-2; 11 bases map to TRBD1. CDR1 SGHDT and CDR2 YYEEEE come from the germline V gene. J was trimmed by 5 bases and V by 7 bases; bases with no gene match: 10. This CDR3 region has 15 residues. In DNA, the CDR3 is TGTGCCAGCCACGTTTGGGGACAGGGGGGGTATGGCTACACCTTC. It specifies CASHVWGQGGYGYTF.

The V call is TRBV6-1, the J call TRBJ1-2; 8 bases map to TRBD1. Germline V lookup: CDR1 MNHNS, CDR2 SASEGT. The CDR3 is 15 residues long. The junction had 14 bases not matched to a gene; V was cut back by 6 bases and J by 8 bases. The CDR3 DNA reads as TGTGCCAGCAGAAAATATACAGGGGGAGGCTACGGCTACACCTTC. It codes for CASRKYTGGGYGYTF.

The chain couples TRBV2 to TRBJ2-7; D is ambiguous. Trimming removed 6 bases from V and 3 bases from J, with 12 bases in between. CDR1 and CDR2 from the germline V gene are SNHLY and FYNNEI. There are 13 residues in the CDR3. CDR3 DNA: TGTGCCAGCAGCGAGCCCTCGGGCTACGAGCAGTACTTC. Its protein product is CASSEPSGYEQYF.

The V and J genes are TRBV5-8 and TRBJ2-3; D is possibly TRBD1 (5 bases). Trimming removed 4 bases at V and 2 bases at J, with 14 bases between. CDR3 length: 15 residues. The germline gives CDR1 SGHTS, CDR2 YDEGEE. In DNA form, the CDR3 reads TGTGCCAGCAGCAGGACAACCGCTACCACAGATACGCAGTATTTT. Its translation: CASSRTTATTDTQYF.

The chain carries TRBV6-6 and TRBJ2-5, with TRBD1 as a possible D gene (5 bases). The length of the CDR3 is 13 residues. Germline-derived CDR1 and CDR2 are MNHNY and SVGAGI (reference sequence). Trimming took 7 bases from V and 7 from J, leaving 16 bases between them. DNA for the CDR3: TGTGCCAGCAACCAGGACATCGACGGGACCCAGTACTTC. This gives the protein CASNQDIDGTQYF.

The gene calls are TRBV12-5 and TRBJ1-1, with D tentatively TRBD1 (6 bases). CDR1 LGHNT and CDR2 FRNRAP come from the germline V gene. The CDR3 sequence is 15 residues long. Trimming took 7 bases from V and 0 from J, leaving 15 bases between them. CDR3: CASVNRGQMNTEAFF. The CDR3 nucleotides read TGTGCTAGTGTAAATAGGGGACAAATGAACACTGAAGCTTTCTTT.

This sequence joins TRBV5-5 and TRBJ2-7; D is possibly TRBD1 (5 bases). Germline V lookup: CDR1 SGHKS, CDR2 YYEKEE (reference sequence). The V end was cut by 3 bases, the J end by 5 bases, with 9 bases between. CDR3 length equals 12 residues. CDR3 amino acids: CASSSTGDEQYF. The CDR3 DNA follows: TGTGCCAGCAGCTCTACAGGAGACGAGCAGTACTTC.

The J gene is TRBJ2-3, the V gene TRBV6-5; TRBD2 aligns across 7 bases. The V gene's germline CDR1 is MNHEY and CDR2 SVGAGI. CDR3 size: 14 residues. Unmatched junction bases numbered 2, after V lost 4 bases and J lost 1 base. The CDR3 DNA is TGTGCCAGCAGTTCCGCGGGAGGCACAGATACGCAGTATTTT. It encodes CASSSAGGTDTQYF.

The chain is built from TRBV14 and TRBJ2-2; TRBD2 aligns across 7 bases. V dropped 9 bases and J dropped 2; count of bases not matched to a gene: 9. The CDR3 length is 15 residues. The germline gives CDR1 SGHDN, CDR2 FVKESK. DNA of the CDR3: TGTGCCAGTCTCGACGGGGAGGGAAACACCGGGGAGCTGTTTTTT. Its protein product is CASLDGEGNTGELFF.

The chain uses TRBV7-2 and TRBJ2-1, with 8 bases fitting TRBD2. Trimming took 6 bases from V and 1 from J; bases not matched to a gene: 8. The germline V gene has CDR1 SGHTA and CDR2 FQGNSA. This CDR3 spans 16 amino acids. CDR3 DNA sequence: TGTGCCAGCAGACCTCCCGGGGGGGCATCCTACAATGAGCAGTTCTTC. Translating it yields CASRPPGGASYNEQFF.

This clone appeared a few times. The rearrangement joins TRBV6-5 to TRBJ2-3; D unclear. With 2 bases removed from V and 0 bases from J, the gap between germline ends came to 9 bases. The CDR3 has 15 residues. Germline CDR1 reads MNHEY; CDR2 reads SVGAGI. The CDR3 region has the DNA TGTGCCAGCAGTTACGGTAGAATTAGCACAGATACGCAGTATTTT. Encoded protein: CASSYGRISTDTQYF.

This chain joins TRBV29-1 and TRBJ2-3; perhaps TRBD2 as D (6 bases). This CDR3 is built from 13 residues. V was clipped by 6 bases and J by 2 bases, with 12 bases between them. Germline CDR1 reads SQVTM; CDR2 reads ANQGSEA. CDR3 nucleotides: TGCAGCGTCCGGGGACTCCACACAGATACGCAGTATTTT. Protein product: CSVRGLHTDTQYF.

V and J are TRBV18 and TRBJ1-2, with TRBD1 as a possible D gene (5 bases). CDR1 and CDR2 (germline): KGHSH, LQKENI. CDR3 length: 15 amino acids. V lost 0 bases and J lost 3, with 11 bases in between. The CDR3 sequence is CASSPPLGGDYGYTF. The CDR3 DNA sequence: TGTGCCAGCTCACCACCTTTGGGGGGGGACTATGGCTACACCTTC. Supplemented by reference TRBV18 and TRBJ1-2, the full variable domain reads NAGVMQNPRHLVRRRGQEARLRCSPMKGHSHVYWYRQLPEEGLKFMVYLQKENIIDESGMPKERFSAEFPKEGPSILRIQQVVRGDSAAYFCASSPPLGGDYGYTFGSGTRLTVV.

The chain has TRBV5-1 and TRBJ1-5; D ambiguous. Trimming pared 0 bases from V and 0 bases from J, leaving 10 bases between. Germline values: CDR1 SGHRS, CDR2 YFSETQ. CDR3 size: 16 residues. This CDR3 is CASSLAPLYSNQPQHF. Written as DNA, the CDR3 is TGCGCCAGCAGCTTGGCCCCACTTTATAGCAATCAGCCCCAGCATTTT.

The rearrangement joins TRBV7-9 to TRBJ1-4; D ambiguous. Germline V gene data show CDR1 as SEHNR and CDR2 as FQNEAQ (reference sequence). Trimming took off 5 bases at V and 5 bases at J, with 9 bases between the two ends. This CDR3 has 13 amino acids. CDR3 loop: CASSRTVNEKLFF. For the CDR3, the DNA is TGTGCCAGCAGCCGAACAGTAAATGAAAAACTGTTTTTT.

V gene TRBV5-1 combines with J gene TRBJ1-3, with D tentatively TRBD1 (6 bases). Trimming removed 0 bases at V and 2 bases at J, with 12 bases between. Germline-derived CDR1 and CDR2 are SGHRS and YFSETQ. This CDR3 comprises 16 residues. CDR3 nucleotides: TGCGCCAGCAGCTTGGAAGGGGGAACCCCTGGAAACACCATATATTTT. This gives the protein CASSLEGGTPGNTIYF. Complete variable domain (other parts from reference TRBV5-1 and TRBJ1-3): KAGVTQTPRYLIKTRGQQVTLSCSPISGHRSVSWYQQTPGQGLQFLFEYFSETQRNKGNFPGRFSGRQFSNSRSEMNVSTLELGDSALYLCASSLEGGTPGNTIYFGEGSWLTVV.